Reported below is one T cell receptor beta chain. Antigen: not known. 5'-RACE, quantitative and with molecular barcodes, yielded the TCR beta libraries. TCRdb re-derived calls from the 5' RACE reads in MiXCR, one entry per CDR3 protein. This table has 300,000 to 400,000 distinct CDR3 sequences, roughly 12% appearing once. This specimen belongs to a study of CD8 T cells in ankylosing spondylitis. Study-wide points: Earlier studies detected some motif variants in reactive arthritis synovial fluid and blood.

This CDR3 has 17 amino acids. V lost 1 base to trimming and J lost 2 bases, with 15 bases between them. Germline CDR1 is LGHNA and CDR2 is YNFKEQ. The sample consisted of blood, either unsorted or a sorted T cell fraction (not recorded which). This sequence joins TRBV4-2 and TRBJ1-5; maybe TRBD1 (6 bases). This sequence was found in a female donor with ankylosing spondylitis or in good health (not recorded which). Written as DNA, the CDR3 is TGTGCCAGCAGCCAAGGGGGGCAGGCTTGGGGCAATCAGCCCCAGCATTTT. It codes for CASSQGGQAWGNQPQHF.